The rows below give T cell receptor beta chains drawn from one sample of a study of T cell changes during pregnancy in multiple sclerosis. The protocol was immunoSEQ multiplex PCR, while the TCRdb copy is restricted to in-frame clones and leaves out a portion. The top ten clones hold around 2.1% of a sample with 75,000 to 100,000 clones, under 95% of them seen once. The specimen was peripheral blood, collected after pregnancy. The source is a female donor in good health, enrolled as a control in a pregnancy study. Both conserved end residues are part of each CDR3. D genes are given only for firm matches. Size values are once, few and many counts, or a class for expanded clones, and some rows have none.

v_call	j_call	clone_size	d_call	cdr3_aa	cdr3_nt
TRBV5-1	TRBJ2-7	NA	NA	CASSLGGQLIAYEQYF	TGCGCCAGCAGCTTGGGCGGGCAGCTGATTGCCTACGAGCAGTACTTC
TRBV19	TRBJ2-2	NA	TRBD1	CASSLQGSGELFF	TGTGCCAGTAGTTTACAGGGGTCCGGGGAGCTGTTTTTT
TRBV6-1	TRBJ1-1	NA	NA	CAAPSPTEAFF	TGTGCCGCGCCGTCTCCCACTGAAGCTTTCTTT
TRBV30	TRBJ1-2	NA	NA	CAWRGGVFNYGYTF	TGTGCCTGGCGAGGGGGAGTTTTTAACTATGGCTACACCTTC
TRBV29-1	TRBJ1-5	NA	NA	CSVRGTNQPQHF	TGCAGCGTCAGGGGTACCAATCAGCCCCAGCATTTT
TRBV5-6	TRBJ1-5	NA	NA	CASSFSLSNQPQHF	TGTGCCAGCAGCTTCAGTCTTAGCAATCAGCCCCAGCATTTT
TRBV7-9	TRBJ2-5	NA	TRBD2	CASSPPGGVFEQYF	TGTGCCAGCAGCCCCCCCGGGGGGGTCTTTGAGCAGTACTTC
TRBV5-1	TRBJ1-3	NA	NA	CASSSPPGNTIYF	TGCGCCAGCAGCTCTCCCCCCGGAAACACCATATATTTT
TRBV14	TRBJ2-5	NA	NA	CASTPRRGGETQYF	TGTGCCAGCACTCCAAGACGAGGGGGAGAGACCCAGTACTTC
TRBV27	TRBJ2-1	once	NA	CASSLPGTPNEQFF	TGTGCCAGCAGTTTACCCGGGACTCCCAATGAGCAGTTCTTC
TRBV10-3	TRBJ1-4	NA	NA	CAISDGQTLEKLFF	TGTGCCATCAGTGATGGACAGACCCTCGAAAAACTGTTTTTT
TRBV29-1	TRBJ1-1	NA	NA	CSVEGGVVTEAFF	TGCAGCGTTGAGGGAGGGGTCGTAACTGAAGCTTTCTTT
TRBV9	TRBJ2-1	NA	TRBD2	CASGGTRYTLDEQFF	TGTGCCAGCGGAGGGACTAGGTATACCTTGGATGAGCAGTTCTTC
TRBV11-1	TRBJ2-7	NA	TRBD1	CASSLQFGTAYEQYF	TGTGCCAGCAGCTTACAGTTTGGGACAGCATACGAGCAGTACTTC
TRBV20-1	TRBJ2-3	NA	NA	CSARLGDTQYF	TGCAGTGCTCGCCTCGGGGATACGCAGTATTTT
TRBV7-2	TRBJ2-2	NA	NA	CASSLVSLGNTGELFF	TGTGCCAGCAGCTTAGTTAGCTTGGGGAACACCGGGGAGCTGTTTTTT
TRBV18	TRBJ2-4	NA	TRBD2	CASSRGTSGSLAKNIQYF	TGTGCCAGCTCACGCGGGACTAGCGGGTCTCTAGCCAAAAACATTCAGTACTTC
TRBV27	TRBJ2-3	NA	TRBD2	CASRRGGTDTQYF	TGTGCCAGCAGGCGCGGGGGAACAGATACGCAGTATTTT